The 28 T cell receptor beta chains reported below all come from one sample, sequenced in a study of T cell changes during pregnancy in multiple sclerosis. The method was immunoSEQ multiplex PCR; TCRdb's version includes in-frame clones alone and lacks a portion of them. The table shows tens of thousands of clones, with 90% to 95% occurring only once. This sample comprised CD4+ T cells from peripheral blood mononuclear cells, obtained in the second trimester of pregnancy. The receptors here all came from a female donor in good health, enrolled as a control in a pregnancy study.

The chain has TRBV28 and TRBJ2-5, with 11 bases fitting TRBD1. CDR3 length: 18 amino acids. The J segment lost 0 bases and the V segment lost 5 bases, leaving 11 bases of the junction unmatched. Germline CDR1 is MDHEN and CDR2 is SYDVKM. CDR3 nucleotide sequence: TGTGCCAGCAGTCCCCGACCCGGACAGGGGGCGAACCAAGAGACCCAGTACTTC. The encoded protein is CASSPRPGQGANQETQYF.

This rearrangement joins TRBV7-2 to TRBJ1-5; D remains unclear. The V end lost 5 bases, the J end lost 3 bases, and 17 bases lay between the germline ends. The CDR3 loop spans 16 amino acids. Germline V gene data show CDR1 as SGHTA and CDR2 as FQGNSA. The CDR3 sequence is CASSLWERSINQPQHF. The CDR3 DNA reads TGTGCCAGCAGCCTCTGGGAGAGGAGTATCAATCAGCCCCAGCATTTT.

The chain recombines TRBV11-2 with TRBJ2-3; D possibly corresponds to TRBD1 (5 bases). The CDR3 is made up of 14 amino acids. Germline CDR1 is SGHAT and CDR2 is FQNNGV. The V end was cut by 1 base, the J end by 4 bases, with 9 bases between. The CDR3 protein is CASSLVGASDTQYF. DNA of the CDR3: TGTGCCAGCAGCTTAGTTGGGGCCTCAGATACGCAGTATTTT.

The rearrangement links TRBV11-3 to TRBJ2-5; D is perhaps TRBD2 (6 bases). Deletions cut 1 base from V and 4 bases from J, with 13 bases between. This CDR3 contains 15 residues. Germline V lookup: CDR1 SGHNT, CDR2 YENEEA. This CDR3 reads CASSLGGDPGETQYF. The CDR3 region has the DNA TGTGCCAGCAGCTTAGGCGGGGACCCAGGAGAGACCCAGTACTTC. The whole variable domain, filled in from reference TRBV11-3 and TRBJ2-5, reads EAGVVQSPRYKIIEKKQPVAFWCNPISGHNTLYWYLQNLGQGPELLIRYENEEAVDDSQLPKDRFSAERLKGVDSTLKIQPAELGDSAVYLCASSLGGDPGETQYFGPGTRLLVL.

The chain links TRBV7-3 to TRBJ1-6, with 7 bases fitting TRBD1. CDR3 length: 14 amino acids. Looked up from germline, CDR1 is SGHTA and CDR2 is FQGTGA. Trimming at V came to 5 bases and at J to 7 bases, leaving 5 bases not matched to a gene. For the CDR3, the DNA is TGTGCCAGCAGCCGACAGGGTCGAAATTCACCCCTCCACTTT. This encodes CASSRQGRNSPLHF.

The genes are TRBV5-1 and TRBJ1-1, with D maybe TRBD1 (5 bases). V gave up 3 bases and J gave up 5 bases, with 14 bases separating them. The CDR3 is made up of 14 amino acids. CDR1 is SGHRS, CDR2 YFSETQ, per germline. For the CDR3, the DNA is TGCGCCAGCAGCTCGCAGGGTTCAGGGACTGAAGCTTTCTTT. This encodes CASSSQGSGTEAFF.

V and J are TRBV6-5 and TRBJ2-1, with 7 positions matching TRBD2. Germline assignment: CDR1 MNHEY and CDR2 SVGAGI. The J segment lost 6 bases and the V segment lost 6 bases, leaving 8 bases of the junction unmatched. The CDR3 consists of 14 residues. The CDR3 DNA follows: TGTGCCAGCAGATCGACTAGCAGGTTCAATGAGCAGTTCTTC. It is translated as CASRSTSRFNEQFF.

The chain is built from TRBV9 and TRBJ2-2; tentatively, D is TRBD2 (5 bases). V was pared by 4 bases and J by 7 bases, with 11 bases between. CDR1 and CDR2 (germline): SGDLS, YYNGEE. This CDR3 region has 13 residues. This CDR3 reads CASSPPAGGELFF. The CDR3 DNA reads TGTGCCAGCAGCCCCCCGGCGGGCGGGGAGCTGTTTTTT.

The CDR3 coding sequence is TGTGCCACTTCAGGGGCAGCCCTCAACTATGGCTACACCTTC. Encoded protein: CATSGAALNYGYTF. This chain links TRBV30 with TRBJ1-2, with D perhaps matching TRBD1 (6 bases). The CDR3 loop spans 14 amino acids. The germline gives CDR1 GTSNPN, CDR2 SVGIG (reference sequence). Trimming cost V 8 bases and J 2 bases, with 18 bases left between them.

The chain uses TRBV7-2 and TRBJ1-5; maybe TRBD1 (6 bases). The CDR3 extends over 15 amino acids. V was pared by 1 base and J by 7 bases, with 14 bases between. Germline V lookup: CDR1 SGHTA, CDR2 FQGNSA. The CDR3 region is CASSLGVGGNQPQHF. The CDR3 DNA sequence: TGTGCCAGCAGCTTAGGGGTAGGGGGAAACCAGCCCCAGCATTTT.

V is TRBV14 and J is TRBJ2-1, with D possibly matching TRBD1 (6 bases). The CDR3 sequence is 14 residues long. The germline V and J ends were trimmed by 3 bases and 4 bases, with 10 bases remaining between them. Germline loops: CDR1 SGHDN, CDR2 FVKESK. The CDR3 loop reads CASSQRQVYNEQFF. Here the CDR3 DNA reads TGTGCCAGCAGCCAGAGACAGGTATACAATGAGCAGTTCTTC.

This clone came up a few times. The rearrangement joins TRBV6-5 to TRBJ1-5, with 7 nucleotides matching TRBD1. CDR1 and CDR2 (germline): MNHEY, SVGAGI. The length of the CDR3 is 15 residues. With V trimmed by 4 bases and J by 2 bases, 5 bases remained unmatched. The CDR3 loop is CASSLDRNGNQPQHF. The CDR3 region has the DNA TGTGCCAGCAGTTTGGACAGGAATGGCAATCAGCCCCAGCATTTT.

The CDR3 DNA reads TGCGCCAGCAGCTCCTACGGGGGGACTGAAGCTTTCTTT. This encodes CASSSYGGTEAFF. V gene TRBV5-1 combines with J gene TRBJ1-1, with D maybe TRBD1 (5 bases). The CDR3 has 13 residues. V lost 3 bases, J lost 5 bases, and 11 bases lay in between. Germline CDR1 reads SGHRS; CDR2 reads YFSETQ.

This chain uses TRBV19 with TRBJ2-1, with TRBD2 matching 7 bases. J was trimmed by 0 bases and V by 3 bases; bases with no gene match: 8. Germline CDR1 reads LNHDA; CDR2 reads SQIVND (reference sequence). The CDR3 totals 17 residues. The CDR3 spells CASSIRSAGSSYNEQFF. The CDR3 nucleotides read TGTGCCAGTAGTATCCGGTCAGCGGGGAGCTCCTACAATGAGCAGTTCTTC.

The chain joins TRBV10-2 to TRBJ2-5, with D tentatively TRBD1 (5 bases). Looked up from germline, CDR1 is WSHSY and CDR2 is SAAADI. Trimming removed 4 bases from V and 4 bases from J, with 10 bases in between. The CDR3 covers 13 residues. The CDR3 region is CASSGQGPETQYF. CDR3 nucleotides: TGCGCCAGCAGTGGCCAGGGCCCAGAGACCCAGTACTTC.

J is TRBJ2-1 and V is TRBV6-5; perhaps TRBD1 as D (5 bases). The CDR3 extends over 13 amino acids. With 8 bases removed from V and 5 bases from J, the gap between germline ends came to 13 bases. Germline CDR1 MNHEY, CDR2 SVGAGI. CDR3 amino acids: CASRPGRHNEQFF. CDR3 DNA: TGTGCCAGCCGTCCAGGGCGCCACAATGAGCAGTTCTTC.

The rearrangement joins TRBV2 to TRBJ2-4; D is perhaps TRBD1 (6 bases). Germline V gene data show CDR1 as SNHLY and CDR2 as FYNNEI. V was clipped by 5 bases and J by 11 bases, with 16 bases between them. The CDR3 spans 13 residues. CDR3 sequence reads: CASSYEMTGVQYF. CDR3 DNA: TGTGCCAGCAGTTACGAGATGACAGGAGTTCAGTACTTC.

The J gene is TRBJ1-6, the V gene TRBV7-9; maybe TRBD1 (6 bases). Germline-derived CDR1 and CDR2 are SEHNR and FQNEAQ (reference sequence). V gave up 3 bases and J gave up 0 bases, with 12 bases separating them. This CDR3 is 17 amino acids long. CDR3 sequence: CASSFVNRDSYNSPLHF. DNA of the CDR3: TGTGCCAGCAGCTTTGTAAACAGGGACTCCTATAATTCACCCCTCCACTTT.

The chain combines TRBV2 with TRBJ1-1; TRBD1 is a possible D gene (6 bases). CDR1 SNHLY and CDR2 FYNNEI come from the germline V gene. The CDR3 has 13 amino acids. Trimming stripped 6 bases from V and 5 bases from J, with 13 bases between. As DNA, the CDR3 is TGTGCCAGCAGGAGGGGGGGCTGGACTGAAGCTTTCTTT. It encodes CASRRGGWTEAFF.

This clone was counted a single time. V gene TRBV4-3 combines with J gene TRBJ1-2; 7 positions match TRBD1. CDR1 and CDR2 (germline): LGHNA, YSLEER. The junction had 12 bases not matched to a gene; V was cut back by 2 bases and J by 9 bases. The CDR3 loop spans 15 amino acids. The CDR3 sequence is CASSQRWDSEYSYTF. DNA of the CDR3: TGCGCCAGCAGCCAAAGATGGGACAGCGAATATAGCTACACCTTC.

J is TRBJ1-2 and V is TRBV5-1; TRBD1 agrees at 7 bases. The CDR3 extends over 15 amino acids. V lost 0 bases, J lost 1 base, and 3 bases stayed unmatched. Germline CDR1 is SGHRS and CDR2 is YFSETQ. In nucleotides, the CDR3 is TGCGCCAGCAGCTTGGAGCAGGGGGGTAACTATGGCTACACCTTC. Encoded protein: CASSLEQGGNYGYTF.

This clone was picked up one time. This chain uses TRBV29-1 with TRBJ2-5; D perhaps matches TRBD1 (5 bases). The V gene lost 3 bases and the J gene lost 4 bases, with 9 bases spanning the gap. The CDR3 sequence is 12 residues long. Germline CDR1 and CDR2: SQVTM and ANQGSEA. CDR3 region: CSVDRAGETQYF. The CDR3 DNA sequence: TGCAGCGTTGACAGGGCAGGAGAGACCCAGTACTTC.

The CDR3 sequence is CASSHLDRGGDSPLHF. CDR3 sequence (DNA): TGTGCCAGCAGCCACCTTGACAGGGGTGGTGATTCACCCCTCCACTTT. V usage is TRBV14 and J usage is TRBJ1-6; 8 bases align to TRBD1. Germline V gene lookup returns CDR1 SGHDN and CDR2 FVKESK. The V gene end was trimmed by 3 bases and the J gene end by 8 bases; junction bases not matched to a gene: 9. The length of the CDR3 is 16 residues. Combining the CDR3 with reference TRBV14 and TRBJ1-6 gives the whole variable domain EAGVTQFPSHSVIEKGQTVTLRCDPISGHDNLYWYRRVMGKEIKFLLHFVKESKQDESGMPNNRFLAERTGGTYSTLKVQPAELEDSGVYFCASSHLDRGGDSPLHFGNGTRLTVT.

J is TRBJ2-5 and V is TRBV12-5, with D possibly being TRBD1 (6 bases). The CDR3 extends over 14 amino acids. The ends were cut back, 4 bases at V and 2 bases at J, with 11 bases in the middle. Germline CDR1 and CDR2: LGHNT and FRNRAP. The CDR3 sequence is CASGSGTTQETQYF. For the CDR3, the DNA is TGTGCTAGTGGTTCCGGGACAACACAAGAGACCCAGTACTTC.

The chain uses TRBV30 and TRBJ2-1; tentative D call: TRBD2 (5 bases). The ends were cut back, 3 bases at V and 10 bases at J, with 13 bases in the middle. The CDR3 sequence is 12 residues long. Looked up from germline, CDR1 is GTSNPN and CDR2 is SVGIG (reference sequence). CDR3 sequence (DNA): TGTGCCTGGAGGTGGCTAGCCAGGGAGCAGTTCTTC. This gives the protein CAWRWLAREQFF.

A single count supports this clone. CDR3 protein: CASSLGTASYNEQFF. The CDR3 DNA reads as TGCGCCAGCAGCTTGGGCACAGCCTCCTACAATGAGCAGTTCTTC. The genes are TRBV5-1 and TRBJ2-1; D ambiguous. The CDR3 consists of 15 residues. V shed 0 bases and J shed 0 bases, with 7 bases lying between them. Germline V CDR1 and CDR2: SGHRS, YFSETQ.

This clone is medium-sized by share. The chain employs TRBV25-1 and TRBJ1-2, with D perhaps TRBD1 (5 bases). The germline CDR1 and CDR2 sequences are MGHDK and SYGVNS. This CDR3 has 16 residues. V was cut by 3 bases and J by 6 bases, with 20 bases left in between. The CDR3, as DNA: TGTGCCAGCAGTGAGGCCACGGCCAGGGCGGTCCATGGCTACACCTTC. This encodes CASSEATARAVHGYTF.

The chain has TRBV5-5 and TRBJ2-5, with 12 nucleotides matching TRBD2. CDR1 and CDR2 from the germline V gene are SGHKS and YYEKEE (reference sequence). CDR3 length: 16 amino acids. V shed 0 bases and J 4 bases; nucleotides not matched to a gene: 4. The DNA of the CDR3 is TGTGCCAGCAGCTTGGCTAGCGGGGGGGCAGCAGAGACCCAGTACTTC. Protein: CASSLASGGAAETQYF. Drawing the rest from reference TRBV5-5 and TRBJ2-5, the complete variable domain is DAGVTQSPTHLIKTRGQQVTLRCSPISGHKSVSWYQQVLGQGPQFIFQYYEKEERGRGNFPDRFSARQFPNYSSELNVNALLLGDSALYLCASSLASGGAAETQYFGPGTRLLVL.